This T cell receptor beta chain originates from a study of blood T cell repertoires in COVID-19. Study details: Acute-phase and convalescent COVID-19 samples originated in the United States, Italy and Spain. T cells, B-cell-depleted T cells, or PBMCs supplied cDNA or gDNA.

V was shortened by 3 bases and J by 2 bases, with 18 bases between the two germline ends. Germline values: CDR1 LGHNA, CDR2 YSLEER. The CDR3 loop spans 17 amino acids. As originally analysed: Cell counts per sample came from amplifying reference gene primers. Sequencing was performed with immunoSEQ multiplex PCR; in TCRdb, only in-frame clones are kept and a portion is missing. V and J calls plus clone size are reproduced from that table; the DNA served to infer D and trimming. The sample holds around 68,000 clones, about 87% seen once. The sequencing sample was made of peripheral blood. This receptor was identified in a human donor in a cohort sampled during active COVID-19. The rearrangement uses TRBV4-3 and TRBJ2-3; tentative D call: TRBD2 (6 bases). The DNA of the CDR3 is TGCGCCAGCAGCCAGGAGAACCGGGACTCCTACACAGATACGCAGTATTTT. Translating it yields CASSQENRDSYTDTQYF.